The 28 T cell receptor beta chains presented below share a single source sample, sequenced in a study of OX40 agonist ivuxolimab in advanced cancers. The receptor library was made with the immunoSEQ multiplex PCR assay. TCRdb holds this immuneACCESS table with in-frame rearrangements only. Some clones are missing; in checked studies, unresolved V genes explain under half, and the rest has no known cause. In this sample the table shows more than 80,000 clones, under 95% of which occur a single time. Of the sample, approximately 8.4% is held by the ten largest clones. Here the sequenced sample was CD4+ or CD8+ T cells sorted from blood, taken in a trial of the OX40 agonist ivuxolimab. The receptors were gathered from an adult with an advanced solid tumor such as melanoma, head and neck, liver or kidney cancer.

This clone was counted once. This chain connects TRBV18 to TRBJ1-4, with D unresolved. Germline assignment: CDR1 KGHSH and CDR2 LQKENI. V was clipped by 3 bases and J by 4 bases, with 3 bases between them. This CDR3 is 12 amino acids long. The CDR3 sequence: CASSPGNEKLFF. In nucleotides, the CDR3 is TGTGCCAGCTCACCGGGTAATGAAAAACTGTTTTTT.

This clone was observed a few times. The chain recombines TRBV19 with TRBJ2-2; 15 bases match TRBD2. With 6 bases clipped from V and 2 bases from J, the junction kept 1 base outside the gene matches. The CDR3 covers 16 residues. Germline assignment: CDR1 LNHDA and CDR2 SQIVND (reference sequence). In DNA form, the CDR3 reads TGTGCCAGTAGGGGACTAGCGGGGGGCAACACCGGGGAGCTGTTTTTT. As protein: CASRGLAGGNTGELFF.

The genes are TRBV19 and TRBJ2-1; 7 nucleotides align to TRBD2. The CDR3 contains 15 residues. Looked up from germline, CDR1 is LNHDA and CDR2 is SQIVND (reference sequence). With V trimmed by 3 bases and J by 6 bases, 8 bases remained unmatched. Written as DNA, the CDR3 is TGTGCCAGTAGTATCTTCGCGGGAGTCGTCAATGAGCAGTTCTTC. This codes for CASSIFAGVVNEQFF.

The sample holds one count of this clone. The chain employs TRBV10-1 and TRBJ2-2; the D gene is possibly TRBD2 (5 bases). CDR1 is WNHNN and CDR2 is SYGVQD in the germline V gene (reference sequence). V lost 0 bases and J lost 6, with 8 bases in between. The CDR3 runs 14 residues. The CDR3 coding sequence is TGCGCCAGCAGTGAGTCGTTGAGGGCCGGGGAGCTGTTTTTT. As protein: CASSESLRAGELFF.

This clone was seen more than once but under ten times. The chain has TRBV19 and TRBJ1-5; 7 bases match TRBD1. The ends lost 7 bases at V and 6 bases at J; junction bases unmatched: 9. CDR1 is LNHDA and CDR2 is SQIVND in the germline V gene (reference sequence). This CDR3 region has 14 residues. The chain's CDR3 is CASTLTGEGQPQHF. The DNA of the CDR3 is TGTGCCAGTACCCTCACAGGGGAGGGTCAGCCCCAGCATTTT.

The rearrangement uses TRBV7-8 and TRBJ2-3; no reliable D call. V was trimmed by 5 bases and J by 6 bases, leaving 12 bases between them. In germline, CDR1 is SGHVS, CDR2 FQNEAQ. The CDR3 spans 13 residues. The CDR3 DNA sequence: TGTGCCAGCAGCCAAGGAAGGGCCGATACGCAGTATTTT. Encoded protein: CASSQGRADTQYF.

The V and J genes are TRBV7-9 and TRBJ1-1; a weak D match, TRBD1 (5 bases). This CDR3 contains 12 residues. Deletions cut 5 bases from V and 7 bases from J, with 11 bases between. The germline V gene encodes CDR1 SEHNR and CDR2 FQNEAQ (reference sequence). Here the CDR3 DNA reads TGTGCCAGCAGCCAGCAGGGCCGTGAAGCTTTCTTT. Its translation: CASSQQGREAFF.

The rearrangement joins TRBV7-9 to TRBJ2-2, with 14 bases matching TRBD2. Germline V gives CDR1 SEHNR, CDR2 FQNEAQ (reference sequence). The trim removed 6 bases at V and 7 bases at J, leaving 4 bases unmatched. The CDR3 consists of 15 residues. DNA for the CDR3: TGTGCCAGCAGGGGACTAGCGGGAGTTTTCGGGGAGCTGTTTTTT. Residues: CASRGLAGVFGELFF.

The chain carries TRBV13 and TRBJ2-3; 11 nucleotides agree with TRBD1. CDR1 is PRHDT and CDR2 is FYEKMQ in the germline V gene (reference sequence). Trimming took 5 bases from V and 4 from J; bases not matched to a gene: 2. The CDR3 totals 14 residues. As DNA, the CDR3 is TGTGCCAGCAGCCTGGGACAGGGGGCAGATACGCAGTATTTT. Amino acid sequence: CASSLGQGADTQYF.

The chain combines TRBV10-3 with TRBJ1-2, with D unresolved. The CDR3 loop spans 15 amino acids. The germline gives CDR1 ENHRY, CDR2 SYGVKD. Trimming stripped 2 bases from V and 6 bases from J, with 16 bases between. As DNA, the CDR3 is TGTGCCATCAGTGAGCCTCGCCCTGAATTTGATGGCTACACCTTC. Protein product: CAISEPRPEFDGYTF.

The chain employs TRBV5-4 and TRBJ2-1; D call uncertain. CDR1 and CDR2 from the germline V gene are SGHNT and YYREEE (reference sequence). Deletions cut 1 base from V and 10 bases from J, with 6 bases between. This CDR3 has 11 amino acids. The CDR3 reads CASSLSNEQFF. CDR3 DNA: TGTGCCAGCAGCTTGTCGAACGAGCAGTTCTTC. The full variable domain, rest sourced from reference TRBV5-4 and TRBJ2-1, is ETGVTQSPTHLIKTRGQQVTLRCSSQSGHNTVSWYQQALGQGPQFIFQYYREEENGRGNFPPRFSGLQFPNYSSELNVNALELDDSALYLCASSLSNEQFFGPGTRLTVL.

The chain couples TRBV10-2 to TRBJ1-1; D uncertain. Germline V gene sequence: CDR1 WSHSY, CDR2 SAAADI. V lost 6 bases to trimming and J lost 4 bases, with 12 bases between them. This CDR3 spans 13 amino acids. The CDR3 is CASRSGAGTEAFF. CDR3 nucleotides: TGCGCCAGCAGGTCGGGTGCGGGCACTGAAGCTTTCTTT.

The gene calls are TRBV7-9 and TRBJ1-1; D remains unclear. This CDR3 contains 13 residues. The germline V gene encodes CDR1 SEHNR and CDR2 FQNEAQ (reference sequence). The germline V and J ends were trimmed by 7 bases and 4 bases, with 13 bases remaining between them. CDR3 protein: CASILPGLTEAFF. Written as DNA, the CDR3 is TGTGCCAGCATCCTGCCCGGGCTCACTGAAGCTTTCTTT.

The chain recombines TRBV6-4 with TRBJ2-1; the D gene is possibly TRBD2 (6 bases). V lost 2 bases, J lost 6 bases, and 14 bases lay in between. This CDR3 has 15 amino acids. From germline, CDR1 is MRHNA and CDR2 SNTAGT. The CDR3 reads CASSDVEGPFNEQFF. The CDR3 nucleotides are TGTGCCAGCAGTGACGTGGAGGGACCCTTCAATGAGCAGTTCTTC.

This chain uses TRBV9 with TRBJ2-3, with TRBD1 identical over 12 bases. The V and J ends lost 4 bases and 4 bases, in that order; junction bases with no gene match: 10. Germline V lookup: CDR1 SGDLS, CDR2 YYNGEE. CDR3 length: 17 amino acids. The CDR3 loop is CASSPRGTGGAADTQYF. CDR3 sequence (DNA): TGTGCCAGCAGCCCCCGGGGGACAGGGGGCGCCGCAGATACGCAGTATTTT. Looking up the rest from reference TRBV9 and TRBJ2-3 gives the full variable domain: DSGVTQTPKHLITATGQRVTLRCSPRSGDLSVYWYQQSLDQGLQFLIQYYNGEERAKGNILERFSAQQFPDLHSELNLSSLELGDSALYFCASSPRGTGGAADTQYFGPGTRLTVL.

The V gene is TRBV6-1, the J gene TRBJ2-5; 8 positions match TRBD2. CDR3 size: 15 residues. Germline CDR1 is MNHNS and CDR2 is SASEGT. V was pared by 4 bases and J by 4 bases, with 8 bases of the junction left unmatched. CDR3 DNA: TGTGCCAGCAGTGTTGTTAGCGGGATGGGAGAGACCCAGTACTTC. It encodes CASSVVSGMGETQYF.

This sequence joins TRBV7-3 and TRBJ2-5; 11 nucleotides align to TRBD2. Germline V gene sequence: CDR1 SGHTA, CDR2 FQGTGA. The J segment lost 2 bases and the V segment lost 2 bases, leaving 1 base of the junction unmatched. This CDR3 spans 15 amino acids. The CDR3 DNA reads as TGTGCCAGCAGCTTACTAGCGGGGGGTCAAGAGACCCAGTACTTC. Translation: CASSLLAGGQETQYF.

The J gene is TRBJ1-5, the V gene TRBV30; 11 nucleotides align to TRBD1. CDR1 and CDR2 from the germline V gene are GTSNPN and SVGIG (reference sequence). V dropped 0 bases and J dropped 9; count of bases not matched to a gene: 13. CDR3 length: 17 amino acids. This CDR3 reads CAWSVPGDRGIEGPQHF. The CDR3 bases are TGTGCCTGGAGTGTACCGGGGGACAGGGGGATCGAGGGGCCCCAGCATTTT.

This chain links TRBV7-6 with TRBJ1-5; D not certain. Deletions cut 3 bases from V and 2 bases from J, with 11 bases between. This CDR3 has 15 residues. Germline-derived CDR1 and CDR2 are SGHVS and FNYEAQ. DNA for the CDR3: TGTGCCAGCAGCTTGTCAGCTTACGGCAATCAGCCCCAGCATTTT. Translating it yields CASSLSAYGNQPQHF.

V and J are TRBV7-9 and TRBJ2-7, with 12 positions matching TRBD2. The CDR3 loop spans 15 amino acids. V lost 1 base to trimming and J lost 7 bases; unmatched junction nucleotides: 5. Germline V lookup: CDR1 SEHNR, CDR2 FQNEAQ (reference sequence). CDR3 coding DNA: TGTGCCAGCAGCTTAGGACTAGCGGGAGATTATGAGCAGTACTTC. This sequence encodes CASSLGLAGDYEQYF.

The J gene is TRBJ1-5, the V gene TRBV4-1; D is undetermined. The germline V gene encodes CDR1 MGHRA and CDR2 YSYEKL. The CDR3 runs to 20 residues. The V end was cut by 1 base, the J end by 0 bases, with 22 bases between. CDR3 sequence: CASSQAPPAWTGGSNQPQHF. CDR3 in DNA: TGCGCCAGCAGCCAAGCACCCCCGGCGTGGACCGGCGGTAGCAATCAGCCCCAGCATTTT.

The chain carries TRBV2 and TRBJ1-2; no clear D gene. Looked up from germline, CDR1 is SNHLY and CDR2 is FYNNEI. V was trimmed by 2 bases and J by 8 bases, leaving 15 bases between them. There are 14 residues in the CDR3. DNA of the CDR3: TGTGCCAGCAGTGAATCAAACAGTGATCTAGGCTACACCTTC. Residues: CASSESNSDLGYTF. Filled out from reference TRBV2 and TRBJ1-2, the complete variable domain reads EPEVTQTPSHQVTQMGQEVILRCVPISNHLYFYWYRQILGQKVEFLVSFYNNEISEKSEIFDDQFSVERPDGSNFTLKIRSTKLEDSAMYFCASSESNSDLGYTFGSGTRLTVV.

The chain joins TRBV6-1 to TRBJ2-7; 9 bases match TRBD1. Trimming at V came to 8 bases and at J to 6 bases, leaving 8 bases not matched to a gene. Germline V CDR1 and CDR2: MNHNS, SASEGT. CDR3 length equals 13 residues. CDR3 protein: CASGRTGAPEQYF. The CDR3 DNA is TGTGCCAGCGGACGGACAGGGGCTCCCGAGCAGTACTTC.

V is TRBV5-8 and J is TRBJ2-7; D remains ambiguous. Germline loops: CDR1 SGHTS, CDR2 YDEGEE. V shed 0 bases and J shed 1 base, with 11 bases lying between them. The CDR3 is 15 amino acids. CDR3 in DNA: TGTGCCAGCAGCTTGGAGCCAGGCGCGTCCTACGAGCAGTACTTC. It yields the protein CASSLEPGASYEQYF.

The V gene is TRBV28, the J gene TRBJ1-3, with a weak D call TRBD1 (5 bases). The CDR3 length is 15 residues. The germline V gene has CDR1 MDHEN and CDR2 SYDVKM. V lost 3 bases and J 1 base, leaving 10 bases between the germline ends. As DNA, the CDR3 is TGTGCCAGCAGTTTGGGGGGGGAGTCTGGAAACACCATATATTTT. Translation gives CASSLGGESGNTIYF.

The chain joins TRBV7-3 to TRBJ2-1, with D perhaps matching TRBD2 (5 bases). Germline lookup yields CDR1 SGHTA and CDR2 FQGTGA. V was shortened by 6 bases and J by 0 bases, with 15 bases between the two germline ends. The CDR3 runs 16 residues. The DNA for the CDR3 is TGTGCCAGCAGAAACGCGGAGGAGAGCTCCTACAATGAGCAGTTCTTC. Translating gives CASRNAEESSYNEQFF.

This rearrangement joins TRBV28 to TRBJ2-1; 8 bases map to TRBD1. After removal of 6 bases from V and 9 bases from J, the junction contained 22 bases not matched to a gene. Germline V gene lookup returns CDR1 MDHEN and CDR2 SYDVKM. CDR3 length equals 18 residues. As DNA, the CDR3 is TGTGCCAGCAGCCCCCTCTTACTTGACAGGGGCGTACGGTTTGAGCAGTTCTTC. Encoded protein: CASSPLLLDRGVRFEQFF.

The V call is TRBV2, the J call TRBJ2-7; D not certain. V was shortened by 6 bases and J by 2 bases, with 8 bases between the two germline ends. Germline V gene lookup returns CDR1 SNHLY and CDR2 FYNNEI. The CDR3 runs 12 residues. CDR3 DNA sequence: TGTGCCAGCAGGACAACTCCCTACGAGCAGTACTTC. Protein product: CASRTTPYEQYF.